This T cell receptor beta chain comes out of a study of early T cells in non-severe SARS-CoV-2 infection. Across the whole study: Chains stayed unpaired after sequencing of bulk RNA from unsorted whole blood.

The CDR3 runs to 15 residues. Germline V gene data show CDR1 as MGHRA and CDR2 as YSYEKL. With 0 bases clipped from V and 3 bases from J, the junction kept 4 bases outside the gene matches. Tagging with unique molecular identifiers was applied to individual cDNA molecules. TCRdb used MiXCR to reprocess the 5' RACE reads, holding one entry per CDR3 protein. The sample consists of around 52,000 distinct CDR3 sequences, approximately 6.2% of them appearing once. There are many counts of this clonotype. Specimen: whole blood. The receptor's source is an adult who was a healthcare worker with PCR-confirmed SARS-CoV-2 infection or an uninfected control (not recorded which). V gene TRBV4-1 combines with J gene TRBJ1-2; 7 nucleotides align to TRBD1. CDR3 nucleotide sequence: TGCGCCAGCAGCCAAGACAGGGGGACCCACTATGGCTACACCTTC. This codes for CASSQDRGTHYGYTF.